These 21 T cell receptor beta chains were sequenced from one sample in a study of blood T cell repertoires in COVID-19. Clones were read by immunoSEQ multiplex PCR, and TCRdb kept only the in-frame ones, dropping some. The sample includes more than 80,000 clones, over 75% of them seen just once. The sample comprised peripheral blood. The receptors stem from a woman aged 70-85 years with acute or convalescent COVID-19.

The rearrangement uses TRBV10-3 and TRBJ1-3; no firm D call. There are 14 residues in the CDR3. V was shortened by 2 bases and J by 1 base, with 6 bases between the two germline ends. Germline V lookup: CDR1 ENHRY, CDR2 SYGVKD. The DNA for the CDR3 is TGTGCCATCAGTGAGCAAATGTCTGGAAACACCATATATTTT. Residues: CAISEQMSGNTIYF.

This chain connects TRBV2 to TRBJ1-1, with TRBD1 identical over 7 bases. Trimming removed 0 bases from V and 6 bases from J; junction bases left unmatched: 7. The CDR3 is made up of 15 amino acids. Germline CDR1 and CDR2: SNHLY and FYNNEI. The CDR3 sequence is CASSEAEGAWAEAFF. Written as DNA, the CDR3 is TGTGCCAGCAGTGAAGCCGAGGGGGCATGGGCTGAAGCTTTCTTT.

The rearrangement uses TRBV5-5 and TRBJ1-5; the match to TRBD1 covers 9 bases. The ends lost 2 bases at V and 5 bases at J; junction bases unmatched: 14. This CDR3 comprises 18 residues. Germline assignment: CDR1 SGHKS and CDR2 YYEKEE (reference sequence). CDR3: CASSLEGTGNHRDQPQHF. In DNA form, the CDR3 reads TGTGCCAGCAGCTTAGAAGGGACAGGGAACCATCGGGATCAGCCCCAGCATTTT.

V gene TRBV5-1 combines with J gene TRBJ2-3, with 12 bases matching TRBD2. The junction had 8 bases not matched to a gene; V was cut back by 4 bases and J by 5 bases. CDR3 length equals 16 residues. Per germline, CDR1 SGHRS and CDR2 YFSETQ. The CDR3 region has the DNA TGCGCCAGCAGCCCCTCTAGCGGGGGGGCAGAAGATACGCAGTATTTT. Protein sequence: CASSPSSGGAEDTQYF.

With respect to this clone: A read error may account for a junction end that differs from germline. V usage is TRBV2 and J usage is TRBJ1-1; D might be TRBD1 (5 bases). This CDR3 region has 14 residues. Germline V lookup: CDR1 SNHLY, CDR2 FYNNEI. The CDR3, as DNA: TGTGCCATCAGTTACAGGAAAAGCAGACTTGAAGCTTTCTTT. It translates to CAISYRKSRLEAFF.

The CDR3: CASSLYSRSSYEQYF. The CDR3 DNA is TGTGCCAGCAGTTTGTACTCCCGGAGCTCCTACGAGCAGTACTTC. The chain is built from TRBV27 and TRBJ2-7; D call uncertain. The ends were cut back, 3 bases at V and 0 bases at J, with 12 bases in the middle. Germline assignment: CDR1 MNHEY and CDR2 SMNVEV (reference sequence). The CDR3 has 15 residues.

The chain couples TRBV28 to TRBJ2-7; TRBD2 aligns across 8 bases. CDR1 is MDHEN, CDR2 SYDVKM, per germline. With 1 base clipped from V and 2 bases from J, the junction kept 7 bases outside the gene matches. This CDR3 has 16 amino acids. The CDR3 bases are TGTGCCAGCAGTTTATCCAGCGGGGGCGAAACCTACGAGCAGTACTTC. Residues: CASSLSSGGETYEQYF.

CDR3 amino acids: CASSFEKETQYF. DNA for the CDR3: TGCGCCAGCAGCTTCGAGAAAGAGACCCAGTACTTC. The V call is TRBV5-1, the J call TRBJ2-5; D ambiguous. CDR1 and CDR2 from the germline V gene are SGHRS and YFSETQ. The CDR3 extends over 12 amino acids. Trimming pared 2 bases from V and 3 bases from J, leaving 5 bases between.

CDR3 DNA: TGTGCCAGCAGGTACGGAGGGGGGGCTAGCAATCAGCCCCAGCATTTT. Protein sequence: CASRYGGGASNQPQHF. The V call is TRBV28, the J call TRBJ1-5; tentatively, D is TRBD1 (6 bases). CDR1 MDHEN and CDR2 SYDVKM come from the germline V gene. The length of the CDR3 is 16 residues. V was pared by 6 bases and J by 0 bases, with 15 bases between.

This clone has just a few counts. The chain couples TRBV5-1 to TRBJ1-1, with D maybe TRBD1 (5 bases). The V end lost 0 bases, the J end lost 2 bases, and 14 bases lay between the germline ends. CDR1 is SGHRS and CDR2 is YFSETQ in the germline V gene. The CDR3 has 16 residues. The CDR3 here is CASSLVAGLRNTEAFF. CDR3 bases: TGCGCCAGCAGCTTGGTCGCAGGGTTAAGAAACACTGAAGCTTTCTTT.

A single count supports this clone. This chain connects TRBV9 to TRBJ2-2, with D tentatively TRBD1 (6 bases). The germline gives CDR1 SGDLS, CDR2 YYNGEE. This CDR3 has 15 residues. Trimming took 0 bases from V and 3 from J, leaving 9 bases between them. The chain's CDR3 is CASSVERGYTGELFF. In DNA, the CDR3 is TGTGCCAGCAGCGTAGAGAGGGGGTACACCGGGGAGCTGTTTTTT.

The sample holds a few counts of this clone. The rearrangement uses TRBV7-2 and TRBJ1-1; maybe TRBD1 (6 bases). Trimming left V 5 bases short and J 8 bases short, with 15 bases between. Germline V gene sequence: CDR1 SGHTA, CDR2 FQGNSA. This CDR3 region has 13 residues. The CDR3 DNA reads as TGTGCCAGCAGCCCTATATTCACAGGGGAAGCTTTCTTT. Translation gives CASSPIFTGEAFF.

CDR3 sequence: CASSPNAQLAGGHNEQFF. The CDR3 DNA follows: TGTGCCAGCTCACCCAACGCCCAACTAGCGGGGGGGCACAATGAGCAGTTCTTC. V is TRBV18 and J is TRBJ2-1; 13 bases map to TRBD2. The CDR3 totals 18 residues. With 3 bases clipped from V and 5 bases from J, the junction kept 10 bases outside the gene matches. Germline loops: CDR1 KGHSH, CDR2 LQKENI.

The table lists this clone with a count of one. This CDR3 is CASSEGSNDGYTF. The CDR3 DNA sequence: TGTGCCAGCTCCGAGGGTAGTAATGATGGCTACACCTTC. V is TRBV12-3 or TRBV12-4 and J is TRBJ1-2; D is undetermined. The CDR3 sequence is 13 residues long. Trimming took off 8 bases at V and 6 bases at J, with 16 bases between the two ends.

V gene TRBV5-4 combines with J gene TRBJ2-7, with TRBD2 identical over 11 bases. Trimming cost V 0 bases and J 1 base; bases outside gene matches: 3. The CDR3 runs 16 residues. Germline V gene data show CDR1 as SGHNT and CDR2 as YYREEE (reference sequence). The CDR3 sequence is CASSLGLAGSSYEQYF. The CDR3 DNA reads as TGTGCCAGCAGCTTGGGACTAGCGGGGAGTTCCTACGAGCAGTACTTC.

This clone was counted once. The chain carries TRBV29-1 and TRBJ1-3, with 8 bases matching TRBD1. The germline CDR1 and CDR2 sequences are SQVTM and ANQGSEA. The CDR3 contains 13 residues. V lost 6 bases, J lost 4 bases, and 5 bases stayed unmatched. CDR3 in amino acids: CSVDRGPGNTIYF. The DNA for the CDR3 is TGCAGCGTCGACAGGGGTCCGGGAAACACCATATATTTT.

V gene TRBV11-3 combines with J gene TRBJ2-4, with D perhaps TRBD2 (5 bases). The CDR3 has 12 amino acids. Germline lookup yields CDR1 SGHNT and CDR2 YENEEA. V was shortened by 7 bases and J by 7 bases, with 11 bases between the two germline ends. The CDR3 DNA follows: TGTGCCAGCACCAAGGGAGCGAACATTCAGTACTTC. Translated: CASTKGANIQYF.

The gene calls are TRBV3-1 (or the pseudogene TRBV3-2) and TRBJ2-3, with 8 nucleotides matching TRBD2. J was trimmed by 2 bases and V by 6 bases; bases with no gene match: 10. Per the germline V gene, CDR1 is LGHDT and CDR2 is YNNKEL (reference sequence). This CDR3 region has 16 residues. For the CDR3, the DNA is TGTGCCAGCAGTCGTAGACTAGCGTCATTCACAGATACGCAGTATTTT. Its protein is CASSRRLASFTDTQYF.

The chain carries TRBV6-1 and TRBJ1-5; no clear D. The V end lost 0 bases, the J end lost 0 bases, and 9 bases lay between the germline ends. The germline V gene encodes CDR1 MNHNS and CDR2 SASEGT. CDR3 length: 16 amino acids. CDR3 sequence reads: CASSEATAYSNQPQHF. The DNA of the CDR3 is TGTGCCAGCAGTGAAGCAACAGCTTATAGCAATCAGCCCCAGCATTTT.

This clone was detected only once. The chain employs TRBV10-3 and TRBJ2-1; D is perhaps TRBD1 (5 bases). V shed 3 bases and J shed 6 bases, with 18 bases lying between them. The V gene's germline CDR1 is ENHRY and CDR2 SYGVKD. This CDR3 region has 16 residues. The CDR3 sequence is CAISDGQGTRGNEQFF. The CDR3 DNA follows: TGTGCCATCAGTGACGGCCAGGGAACCCGTGGCAATGAGCAGTTCTTC.

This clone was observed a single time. CDR3 nucleotides: TGTGCCAGCAGTCTGGAGGTGAACACTGAAGCTTTCTTT. This translates into CASSLEVNTEAFF. V usage is TRBV2 and J usage is TRBJ1-1; D unclear. The V and J ends lost 5 bases and 0 bases respectively, with 7 bases between them. CDR3 length: 13 residues. The germline V gene encodes CDR1 SNHLY and CDR2 FYNNEI.